A selection of T cell receptor beta chains follows, all from one sample in a study of OX40 agonist ivuxolimab in advanced cancers. The table came from immunoSEQ multiplex PCR; TCRdb's copy has only in-frame clones and leaves some out. This sample yields some 80,000 clones, of which around 85% are seen a single time; 2% to 3% belongs to the top ten. The material sequenced was CD4+ or CD8+ T cells sorted from blood, taken in a trial of the OX40 agonist ivuxolimab. The receptors come from an adult with an advanced solid tumor such as melanoma, head and neck, liver or kidney cancer. Each CDR3 is given with its conserved first and last residue. Fields, in order: V gene, D gene, clone size, J gene, CDR3 protein, CDR3 DNA. A D gene is named only where the DNA matches it firmly. Where a row states a size, it is once, few, many or the class of an expanded clone; other rows omit it.

>TRBV7-2|.|.|TRBJ1-5
CASSLYLTNQPQHF
TGTGCCAGCAGCCTATACCTAACGAATCAGCCCCAGCATTTT
>TRBV30|.|.|TRBJ1-1
CAWSRGVSTEAFF
TGTGCCTGGAGTAGGGGGGTGAGCACTGAAGCTTTCTTT
>TRBV5-1|TRBD1|.|TRBJ2-3
CASRRTPGQGSTDTQYF
TGCGCCAGCAGACGAACACCAGGACAGGGGAGCACAGATACGCAGTATTTT
>TRBV10-3|.|.|TRBJ1-4
CAASTGLNEKLFF
TGTGCCGCATCGACAGGACTAAATGAAAAACTGTTTTTT
>TRBV7-3|.|.|TRBJ2-3
CASSQTGLHTDTQYF
TGTGCCAGCAGCCAGACGGGACTTCACACAGATACGCAGTATTTT
>TRBV15|TRBD1|.|TRBJ1-2
CATTVGRGLGGYTF
TGTGCCACAACAGTCGGCAGGGGGCTTGGTGGCTACACCTTC
>TRBV1|.|.|TRBJ1-5
CTSSQDNGYQPQHF
TGCACCAGCAGCCAAGATAACGGGTATCAGCCCCAGCATTTT
>TRBV7-3|TRBD1|.|TRBJ1-2
CASSLDRDNYGYTF
TGTGCCAGCAGCTTAGACAGGGATAACTATGGCTACACCTTC
>TRBV6-1|.|.|TRBJ2-3
CASSVLAGKTDTQYF
TGTGCCAGCAGTGTTCTCGCGGGGAAGACAGATACGCAGTATTTT
>TRBV5-6|.|.|TRBJ1-5
CASSGSGNQPQHF
TGTGCCAGCAGTGGTTCGGGCAATCAGCCCCAGCATTTT
>TRBV2|.|.|TRBJ1-2
CASSVRPKSYYGYTF
TGTGCCAGCAGTGTTAGGCCGAAGAGCTACTATGGCTACACCTTC
>TRBV5-4|.|once|TRBJ2-2
CASTRKGYTGELFF
TGTGCCAGCACCCGGAAGGGTTACACCGGGGAGCTGTTTTTT
>TRBV7-8|.|.|TRBJ1-3
CASSLDRAGNTIYF
TGTGCCAGCAGCTTAGACAGGGCTGGAAACACCATATATTTT
>TRBV10-3|TRBD2|.|TRBJ2-3
CAISESRLAGGSTDTQYF
TGTGCCATCAGTGAGTCGAGACTAGCGGGGGGGTCAACAGATACGCAGTATTTT
>TRBV5-4|TRBD1|.|TRBJ2-5
CASSTGTGTGKETQYF
TGTGCCAGCAGCACGGGGACGGGGACAGGGAAAGAGACCCAGTACTTC
>TRBV5-6|.|.|TRBJ1-5
CASSLARHSSRQPQHF
TGTGCCAGCAGCTTGGCCCGACACTCCTCGAGGCAGCCCCAGCATTTT
>TRBV11-2|.|.|TRBJ1-5
CASSSGTHPSQPQHF
TGTGCCAGCAGCAGCGGGACCCATCCAAGTCAGCCCCAGCATTTT
>TRBV10-3|TRBD1|.|TRBJ1-1
CAIRPGQGNTEAFF
TGTGCCATCAGGCCGGGACAGGGGAACACTGAAGCTTTCTTT
>TRBV30|.|few|TRBJ1-3
CAWSAGPLSGNTIYF
TGTGCCTGGAGTGCGGGACCGCTTTCTGGAAACACCATATATTTT
>TRBV9|TRBD1|.|TRBJ2-1
CASSGTGGGEQFF
TGTGCCAGCAGCGGCACAGGGGGCGGTGAGCAGTTCTTC
>TRBV14|.|.|TRBJ2-3
CASSPRWSTDTQYF
TGTGCCAGCAGCCCGAGGTGGAGCACAGATACGCAGTATTTT
>TRBV5-1|.|.|TRBJ2-3
CASSWGVEGDTQYF
TGCGCCAGCAGCTGGGGGGTCGAGGGAGATACGCAGTATTTT
>TRBV10-3|.|.|TRBJ1-5
CAISESNAGGGNQPQHF
TGTGCCATCAGTGAGTCGAACGCGGGGGGGGGCAATCAGCCCCAGCATTTT
>TRBV4-2|TRBD2|.|TRBJ2-3
CASSHGTSGGPGDTQYF
TGTGCCAGCAGCCACGGGACTAGCGGGGGTCCAGGGGATACGCAGTATTTT
>TRBV25-1|.|.|TRBJ1-6
CASSPSDRQYSPLHF
TGTGCCAGCAGTCCCTCTGACAGGCAATATTCACCCCTCCACTTT
>TRBV11-2|TRBD2|.|TRBJ2-7
CASSLARTSGEGYEQYF
TGTGCCAGCAGCTTAGCCCGGACTAGCGGGGAGGGCTACGAGCAGTACTTC
>TRBV28|TRBD1|.|TRBJ2-1
CASSTGQGRGDEQFF
TGTGCCAGCAGTACCGGACAGGGAAGAGGAGATGAGCAGTTCTTC
>TRBV5-1|.|.|TRBJ1-2
CASSLGPEGGYGYTF
TGCGCCAGCAGCTTGGGACCAGAGGGAGGGTATGGCTACACCTTC
>TRBV7-3|TRBD2|.|TRBJ2-5
CASSSGLAGGQETQYF
TGTGCCAGCAGCTCCGGACTAGCGGGGGGTCAAGAGACCCAGTACTTC
>TRBV5-4|.|.|TRBJ2-1
CASSLPGANEQFF
TGTGCCAGCAGCTTGCCAGGGGCAAATGAGCAGTTCTTC
>TRBV7-9|.|.|TRBJ1-4
CASSLGVYNEKLFF
TGTGCCAGCAGCTTGGGGGTCTATAATGAAAAACTGTTTTTT
>TRBV5-1|.|.|TRBJ2-2
CASSLAGVNTGELFF
TGCGCCAGCAGCTTGGCCGGGGTTAACACCGGGGAGCTGTTTTTT
>TRBV19|.|.|TRBJ1-2
CASMGGIFPNYGYTF
TGTGCCAGTATGGGGGGAATTTTCCCCAACTATGGCTACACCTTC
>TRBV7-9|.|.|TRBJ2-2
CASSFLGVAGELFF
TGTGCCAGCAGCTTCCTGGGGGTCGCCGGGGAGCTGTTTTTT
>TRBV2|.|once|TRBJ1-2
CASRVRGSLPNYGYTF
TGTGCCAGCAGAGTCAGGGGCTCTCTCCCGAACTATGGCTACACCTTC
>TRBV11-3|.|.|TRBJ1-1
CASSLRMNTEAFF
TGTGCCAGCAGCTTAAGAATGAACACTGAAGCTTTCTTT
>TRBV13|TRBD1|.|TRBJ1-5
CASSFTTGGDQPQHF
TGTGCCAGCAGCTTCACGACAGGGGGCGATCAGCCCCAGCATTTT
>TRBV5-1|.|.|TRBJ1-1
CASSLRLNTEAFF
TGCGCCAGCAGCTTGCGTCTCAACACTGAAGCTTTCTTT
>TRBV19|.|.|TRBJ1-2
CASSSRGGRGYTF
TGTGCCAGTAGTAGCCGGGGGGGCCGAGGCTACACCTTC
>TRBV6-6|.|.|TRBJ2-3
CASSLNQGTQYF
TGTGCCAGCAGTTTAAACCAGGGGACGCAGTATTTT
>TRBV7-2|TRBD1|.|TRBJ1-3
CASSLGLLAGQGPGNTIYF
TGTGCCAGCAGCTTAGGTTTGCTCGCGGGACAGGGGCCGGGAAACACCATATATTTT
>TRBV6-5|.|.|TRBJ2-7
CASSYSQVTNEQYF
TGTGCCAGCAGTTACTCGCAGGTAACGAACGAGCAGTACTTC
>TRBV4-2|.|.|TRBJ2-3
CASSPLGGGGLSTDTQYF
TGTGCCAGCAGCCCACTCGGGGGAGGGGGGCTTAGCACAGATACGCAGTATTTT
>TRBV5-1|.|.|TRBJ1-4
CASSLERAGEKLFF
TGCGCCAGCAGCTTGGAAAGGGCGGGGGAAAAACTGTTTTTT
>TRBV6-1|.|.|TRBJ2-5
CASSEQGLKETQYF
TGTGCCAGCAGTGAACAGGGGTTGAAAGAGACCCAGTACTTC
>TRBV7-3|.|.|TRBJ2-2
CASSLTRQGTGAGELFF
TGTGCCAGCAGCTTAACGAGGCAGGGGACGGGCGCCGGGGAGCTGTTTTTT